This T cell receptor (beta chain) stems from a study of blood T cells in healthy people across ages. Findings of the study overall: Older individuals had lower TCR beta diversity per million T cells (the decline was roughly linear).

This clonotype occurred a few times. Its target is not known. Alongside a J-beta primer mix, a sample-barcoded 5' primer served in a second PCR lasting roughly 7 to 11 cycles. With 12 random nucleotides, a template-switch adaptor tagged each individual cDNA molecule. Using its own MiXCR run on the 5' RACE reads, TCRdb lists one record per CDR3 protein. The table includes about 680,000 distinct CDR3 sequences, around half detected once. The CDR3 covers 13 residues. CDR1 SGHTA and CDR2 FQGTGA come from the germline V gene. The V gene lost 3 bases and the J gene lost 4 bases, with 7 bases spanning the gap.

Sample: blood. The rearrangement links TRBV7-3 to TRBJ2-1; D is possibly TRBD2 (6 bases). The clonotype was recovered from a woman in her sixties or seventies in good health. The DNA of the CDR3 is TGTGCCAGCAGCTTCGCGGGGTACAATGAGCAGTTCTTC. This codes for CASSFAGYNEQFF. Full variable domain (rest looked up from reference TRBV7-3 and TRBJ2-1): GAGVSQTPSNKVTEKGKYVELRCDPISGHTALYWYRQSLGQGPEFLIYFQGTGAADDSGLPNDRFFAVRPEGSVSTLKIQRTERGDSAVYLCASSFAGYNEQFFGPGTRLTVL.